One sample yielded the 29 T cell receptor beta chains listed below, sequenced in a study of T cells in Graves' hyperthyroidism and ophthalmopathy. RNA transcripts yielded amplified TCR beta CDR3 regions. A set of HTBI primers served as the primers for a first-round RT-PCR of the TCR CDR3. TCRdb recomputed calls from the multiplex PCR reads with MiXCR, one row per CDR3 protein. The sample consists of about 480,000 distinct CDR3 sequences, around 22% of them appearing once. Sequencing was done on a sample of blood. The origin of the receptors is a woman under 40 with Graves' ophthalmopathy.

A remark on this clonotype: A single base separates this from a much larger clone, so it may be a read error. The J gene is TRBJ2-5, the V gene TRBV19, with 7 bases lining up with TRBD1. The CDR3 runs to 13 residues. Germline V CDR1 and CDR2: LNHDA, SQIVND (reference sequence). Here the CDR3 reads CASSMRGQVTQYF. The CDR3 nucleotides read TGTGCCAGTAGTATGAGGGGGCAAGTGACCCAGTACTTC.

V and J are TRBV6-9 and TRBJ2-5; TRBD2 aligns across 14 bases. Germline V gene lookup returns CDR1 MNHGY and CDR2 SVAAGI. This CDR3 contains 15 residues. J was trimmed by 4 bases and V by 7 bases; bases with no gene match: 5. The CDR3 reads CASTYGTSGGETQYF. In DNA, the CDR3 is TGTGCCAGCACTTACGGGACTAGCGGGGGAGAGACCCAGTACTTC.

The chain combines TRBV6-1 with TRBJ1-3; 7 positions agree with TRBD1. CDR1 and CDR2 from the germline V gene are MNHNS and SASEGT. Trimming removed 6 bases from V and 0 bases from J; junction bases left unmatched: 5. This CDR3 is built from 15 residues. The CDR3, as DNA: TGTGCCAGCAGAGCACAGGGGCGCTCTGGAAACACCATATATTTT. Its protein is CASRAQGRSGNTIYF.

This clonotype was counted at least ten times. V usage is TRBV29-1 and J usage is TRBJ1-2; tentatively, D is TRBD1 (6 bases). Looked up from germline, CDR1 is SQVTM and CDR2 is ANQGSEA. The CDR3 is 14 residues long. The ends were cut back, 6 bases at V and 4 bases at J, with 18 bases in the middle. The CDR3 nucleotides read TGCAGCGTAGAACCGGGACATACAGGCTATGGCTACACCTTC. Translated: CSVEPGHTGYGYTF.

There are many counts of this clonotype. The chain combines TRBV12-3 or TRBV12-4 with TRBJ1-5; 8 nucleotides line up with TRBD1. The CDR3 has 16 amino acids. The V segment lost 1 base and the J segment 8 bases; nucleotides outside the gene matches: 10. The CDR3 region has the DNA TGTGCCAGCAGTTTAGGTGTCAGGGGGCTGGATAAGCCCCAGCATTTT. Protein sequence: CASSLGVRGLDKPQHF.

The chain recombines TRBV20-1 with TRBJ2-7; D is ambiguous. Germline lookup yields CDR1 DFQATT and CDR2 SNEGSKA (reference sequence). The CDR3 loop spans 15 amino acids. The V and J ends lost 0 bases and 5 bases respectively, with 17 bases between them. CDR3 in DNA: TGCAGTGCTAGAGATTTATTGGGGATACAAGACGAGCAGTACTTC. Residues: CSARDLLGIQDEQYF.

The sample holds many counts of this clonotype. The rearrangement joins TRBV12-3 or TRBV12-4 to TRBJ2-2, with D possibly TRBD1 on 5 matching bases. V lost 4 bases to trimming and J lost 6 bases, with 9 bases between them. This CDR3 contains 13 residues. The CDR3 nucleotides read TGTGCCAGCAGTTCCAGACAGTCCGGGGAGCTGTTTTTT. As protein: CASSSRQSGELFF.

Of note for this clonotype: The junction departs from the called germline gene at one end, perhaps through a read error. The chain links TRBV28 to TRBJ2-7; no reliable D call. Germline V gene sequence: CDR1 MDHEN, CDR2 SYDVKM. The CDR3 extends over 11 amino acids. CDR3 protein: CVSSPEREQYF. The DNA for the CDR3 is TGTGTCAGCAGTCCCGAAAGGGAGCAGTACTTC.

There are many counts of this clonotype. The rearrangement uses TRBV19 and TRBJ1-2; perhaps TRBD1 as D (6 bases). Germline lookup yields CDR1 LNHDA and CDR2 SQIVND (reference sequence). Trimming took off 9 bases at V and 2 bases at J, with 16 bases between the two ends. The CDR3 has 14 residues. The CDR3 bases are TGTGCCAGCTGCAACAGGGAATCCAACTATGGCTACACCTTC. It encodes CASCNRESNYGYTF.

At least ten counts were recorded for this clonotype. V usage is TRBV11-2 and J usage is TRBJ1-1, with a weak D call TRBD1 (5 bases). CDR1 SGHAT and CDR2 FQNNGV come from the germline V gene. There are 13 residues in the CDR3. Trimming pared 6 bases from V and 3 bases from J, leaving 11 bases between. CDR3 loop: CASRIGVDTEAFF. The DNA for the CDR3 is TGTGCCAGCAGGATAGGGGTTGACACTGAAGCTTTCTTT.

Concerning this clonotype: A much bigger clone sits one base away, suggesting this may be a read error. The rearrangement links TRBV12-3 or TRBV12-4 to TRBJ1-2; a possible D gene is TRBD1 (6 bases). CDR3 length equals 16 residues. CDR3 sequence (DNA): TGTGCCAGCAGTTCCGACAGGCGGTCTTTCAACTATGGCTGCACCTTC. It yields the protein CASSSDRRSFNYGCTF.

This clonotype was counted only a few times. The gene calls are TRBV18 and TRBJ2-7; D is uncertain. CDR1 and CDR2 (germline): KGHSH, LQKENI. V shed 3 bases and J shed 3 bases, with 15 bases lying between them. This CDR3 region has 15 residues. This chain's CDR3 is CASSPSGPPYYEQYF. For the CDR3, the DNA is TGTGCCAGCTCACCGTCGGGCCCCCCCTACTACGAGCAGTACTTC.

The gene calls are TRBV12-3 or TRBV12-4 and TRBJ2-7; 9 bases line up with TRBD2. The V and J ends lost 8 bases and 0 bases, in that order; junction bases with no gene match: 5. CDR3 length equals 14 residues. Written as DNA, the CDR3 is TGTGCCAGCGGACGTAGCGGGAGCTCCTACGAGCAGTACTTC. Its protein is CASGRSGSSYEQYF.

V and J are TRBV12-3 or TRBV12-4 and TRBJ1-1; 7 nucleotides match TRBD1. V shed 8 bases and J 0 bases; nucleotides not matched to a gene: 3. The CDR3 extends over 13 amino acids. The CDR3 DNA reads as TGTGCCAGCGCAGGGGGTATGAACACTGAAGCTTTCTTT. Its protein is CASAGGMNTEAFF.

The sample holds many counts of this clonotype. DNA for the CDR3: TGTGCCAGCAGCTGGACGGGGTACATCCAAGAGACCCAGTACTTC. This codes for CASSWTGYIQETQYF. The rearrangement links TRBV7-2 to TRBJ2-5; perhaps TRBD2 as D (5 bases). Germline V CDR1 and CDR2: SGHTA, FQGNSA. V lost 4 bases and J 1 base, leaving 13 bases between the germline ends. CDR3 length equals 15 residues.

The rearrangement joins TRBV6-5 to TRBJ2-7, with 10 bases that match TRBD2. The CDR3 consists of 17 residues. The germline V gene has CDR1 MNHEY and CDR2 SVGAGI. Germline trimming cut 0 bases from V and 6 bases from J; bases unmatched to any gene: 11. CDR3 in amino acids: CASSYSSPRLAGGEQYF. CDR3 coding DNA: TGTGCCAGCAGTTACTCGAGTCCGAGACTAGCGGGTGGCGAGCAGTACTTC.

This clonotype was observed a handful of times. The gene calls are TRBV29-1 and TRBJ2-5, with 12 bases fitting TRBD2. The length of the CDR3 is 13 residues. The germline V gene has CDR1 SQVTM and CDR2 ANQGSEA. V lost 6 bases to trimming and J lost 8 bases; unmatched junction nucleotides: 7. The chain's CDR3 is CSVLAGGGKTQYF. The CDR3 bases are TGCAGCGTCCTAGCGGGGGGGGGGAAAACCCAGTACTTC.

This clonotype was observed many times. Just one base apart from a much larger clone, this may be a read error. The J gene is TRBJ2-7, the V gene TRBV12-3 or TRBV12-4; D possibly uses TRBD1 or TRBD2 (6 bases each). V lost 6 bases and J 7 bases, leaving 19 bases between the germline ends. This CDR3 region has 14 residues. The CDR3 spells CASSSHSGAGEQYF. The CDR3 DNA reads TGTGCCAGCAGCTCGCACTCGGGGGCGGGAGAGCAGTACTTC.

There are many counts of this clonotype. The chain's CDR3 is CSVQPARTGGARYGYTF. CDR3 sequence (DNA): TGCAGTGTTCAACCCGCGAGAACAGGGGGCGCTCGGTATGGCTACACCTTC. The chain recombines TRBV20-1 with TRBJ1-2; TRBD1 matches at 9 bases. J gave up 5 bases and V 7 bases, and 20 bases lay outside the gene matches. Germline V gives CDR1 DFQATT, CDR2 SNEGSKA (reference sequence). This CDR3 contains 17 residues.

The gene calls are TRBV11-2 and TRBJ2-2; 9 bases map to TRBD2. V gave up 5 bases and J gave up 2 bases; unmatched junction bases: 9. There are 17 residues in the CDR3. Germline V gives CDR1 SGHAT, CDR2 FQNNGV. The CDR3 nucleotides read TGTGCCAGCAGCCCCACCCGCGGGAGGGTAAACACCGGGGAGCTGTTTTTT. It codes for CASSPTRGRVNTGELFF.

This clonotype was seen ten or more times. The CDR3 DNA follows: TGCAGTGCTAGGGCGGACAGTAGCGGCTACACCTTC. Amino acids: CSARADSSGYTF. The chain carries TRBV20-1 and TRBJ1-2; D perhaps matches TRBD1 (6 bases). The CDR3 totals 12 residues. Germline V lookup: CDR1 DFQATT, CDR2 SNEGSKA (reference sequence). Trimming removed 3 bases from V and 8 bases from J, with 13 bases in between.

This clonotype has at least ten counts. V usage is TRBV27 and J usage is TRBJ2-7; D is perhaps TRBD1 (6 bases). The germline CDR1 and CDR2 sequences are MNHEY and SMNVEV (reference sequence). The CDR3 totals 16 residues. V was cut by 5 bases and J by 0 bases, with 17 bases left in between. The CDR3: CASSTSDSINSYEQYF. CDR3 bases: TGTGCCAGCAGTACATCGGACAGTATCAACTCCTACGAGCAGTACTTC.

The CDR3 DNA is TGTGCCAGCAGTTTTTCGGCCGGGGACTACGAGCAGTACTTC. This encodes CASSFSAGDYEQYF. The rearrangement uses TRBV12-3 or TRBV12-4 and TRBJ2-7, with D maybe TRBD2 (5 bases). Trimming removed 3 bases from V and 3 bases from J, with 12 bases in between. This CDR3 spans 14 amino acids.

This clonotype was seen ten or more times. Here the CDR3 reads CASSARGWETQYF. In nucleotides, the CDR3 is TGTGCCAGCAGCGCTAGAGGGTGGGAGACCCAGTACTTC. V and J are TRBV9 and TRBJ2-5; D perhaps matches TRBD2 (5 bases). V lost 3 bases and J 5 bases, leaving 11 bases between the germline ends. Germline V gene sequence: CDR1 SGDLS, CDR2 YYNGEE. This CDR3 has 13 amino acids. The variable domain in full, completed from reference TRBV9 and TRBJ2-5, reads DSGVTQTPKHLITATGQRVTLRCSPRSGDLSVYWYQQSLDQGLQFLIQYYNGEERAKGNILERFSAQQFPDLHSELNLSSLELGDSALYFCASSARGWETQYFGPGTRLLVL.

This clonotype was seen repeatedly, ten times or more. CDR3 region: CSARGGENIQYF. DNA of the CDR3: TGCAGTGCTAGAGGGGGCGAAAACATTCAGTACTTC. This chain links TRBV20-1 with TRBJ2-4, with a possible D match to TRBD1 (5 bases). The germline V and J ends were trimmed by 1 base and 5 bases, with 6 bases remaining between them. Germline V gene sequence: CDR1 DFQATT, CDR2 SNEGSKA (reference sequence). The CDR3 is made up of 12 amino acids.

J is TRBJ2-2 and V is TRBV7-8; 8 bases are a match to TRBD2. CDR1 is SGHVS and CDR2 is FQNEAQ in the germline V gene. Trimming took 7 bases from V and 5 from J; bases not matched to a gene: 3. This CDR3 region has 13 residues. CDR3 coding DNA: TGTGCCAGCATAACGGGGGGGACCGGGGAGCTGTTTTTT. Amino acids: CASITGGTGELFF.

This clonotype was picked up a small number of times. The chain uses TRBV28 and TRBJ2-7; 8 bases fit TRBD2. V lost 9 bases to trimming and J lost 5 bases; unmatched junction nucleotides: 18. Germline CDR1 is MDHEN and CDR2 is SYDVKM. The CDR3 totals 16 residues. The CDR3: CASGRTAGTRSNEQYF. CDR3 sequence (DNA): TGTGCCAGTGGGAGGACCGCCGGGACTAGATCGAACGAGCAGTACTTC.

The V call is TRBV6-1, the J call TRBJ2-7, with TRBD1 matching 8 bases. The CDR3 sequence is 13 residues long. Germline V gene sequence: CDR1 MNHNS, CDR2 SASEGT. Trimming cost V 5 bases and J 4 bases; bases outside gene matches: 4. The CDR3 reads CASSRQGWYEQYF. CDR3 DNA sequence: TGTGCCAGCAGTCGACAGGGGTGGTACGAGCAGTACTTC.

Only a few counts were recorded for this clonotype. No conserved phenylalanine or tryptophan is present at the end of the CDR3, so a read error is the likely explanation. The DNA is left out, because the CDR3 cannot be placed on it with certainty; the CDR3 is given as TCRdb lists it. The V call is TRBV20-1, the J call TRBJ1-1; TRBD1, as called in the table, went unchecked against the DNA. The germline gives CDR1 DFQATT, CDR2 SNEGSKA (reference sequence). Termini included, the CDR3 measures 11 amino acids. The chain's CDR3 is CSATEHPGTTL.